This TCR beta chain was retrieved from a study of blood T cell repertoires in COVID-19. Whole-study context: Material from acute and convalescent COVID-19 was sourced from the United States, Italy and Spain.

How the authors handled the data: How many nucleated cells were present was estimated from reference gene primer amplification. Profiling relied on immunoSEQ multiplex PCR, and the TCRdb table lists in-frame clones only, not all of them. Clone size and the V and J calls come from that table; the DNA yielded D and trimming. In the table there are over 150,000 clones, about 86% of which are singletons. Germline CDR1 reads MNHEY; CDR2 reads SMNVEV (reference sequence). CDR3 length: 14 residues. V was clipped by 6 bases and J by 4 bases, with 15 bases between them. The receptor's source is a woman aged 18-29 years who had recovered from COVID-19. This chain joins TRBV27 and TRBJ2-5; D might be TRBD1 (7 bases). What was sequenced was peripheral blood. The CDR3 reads CASRIQGRTETQYF. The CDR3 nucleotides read TGTGCCAGCAGGATACAGGGGAGGACAGAGACCCAGTACTTC.